This T cell receptor beta chain is from a study of T cell repertoires in cytomegalovirus infection. The overall study: Public TCR beta signatures were indicative of both CMV infection and a matching HLA type. General study results and limits: What dominated the ex vivo response were HLA-C-restricted CMV-specific TCR beta clonotypes. CMV carriers with the relevant HLA were identified by cumulative public TCR beta family frequency.

Trimming took 5 bases from V and 3 from J; bases not matched to a gene: 11. Germline loops: CDR1 SGHVS, CDR2 FNYEAQ. The CDR3 is 16 residues long. Remarks on this clonotype: Its antigen is unidentified.

In TCRdb, the reads were re-called with MiXCR into one record per CDR3 protein. The sample has over 50,000 distinct CDR3 sequences; 20% are singletons. This clonotype was sampled from a human donor in good health (CMV status not recorded). Some clones in this sample may be carry-over from other donors' samples. The chain employs TRBV7-6 and TRBJ2-3; 7 bases line up with TRBD2. The input for sequencing was CD8+ T cells from cultured PBMCs, taken from culture after CMV antigen stimulation. The CDR3 reads CASSQRKRGVTDTQYF. As DNA, the CDR3 is TGTGCCAGCAGCCAAAGGAAGCGGGGAGTTACAGATACGCAGTATTTT.